This T cell receptor (beta chain) came from a study of Graves' ophthalmopathy and Graves' hyperthyroidism. Study-level findings and limits: Most thyroid clonotypes expanded beyond 0.001 frequency were also found in blood.

The CDR3 runs to 14 residues. V lost 8 bases and J 6 bases, leaving 16 bases between the germline ends. Germline CDR1 reads MNHNS; CDR2 reads SASEGT. CDR3 regions of TCR beta were amplified from RNA transcripts. Following a first-round RT-PCR that used HTBI primers, a second-round multiplex PCR was carried out. MiXCR, run by TCRdb on the multiplex PCR reads, gives a single entry per CDR3 protein. Of a few hundred thousand distinct CDR3 sequences listed, approximately 17% are singletons. This clonotype occurred many times. Its antigen is still unknown. This chain connects TRBV6-1 to TRBJ2-2; possibly TRBD1 or TRBD2 for D (5 bases each). Sequencing input: peripheral blood. The sequence was obtained from an adult woman with stable Graves' hyperthyroidism. CDR3 in DNA: TGTGCCAGCTGTCGAGGGGATAGTGCCGGGGAGCTGTTTTTT. Translated: CASCRGDSAGELFF.